This passage covers 16 T cell receptor beta chains from one sample sequenced in a study of shared clonotypes between healthy human individuals. Repertoires were generated with immunoSEQ multiplex PCR, while TCRdb's copy carries only in-frame clones and drops some. The sample shows millions of clones, roughly 94% of them seen only once. Sample: naive CD4+ T cells sorted from blood. Sample subset: CD45RA+ positively selected. All receptors derive from a man in his late teens or twenties in good health.

In DNA form, the CDR3 reads TGCGCCAGCAGCCTTGCTTGGACGGATCAGCCCCAGCATTTT. Protein sequence: CASSLAWTDQPQHF. The J gene is TRBJ1-5, the V gene TRBV4-3; D uncertain. The CDR3 length is 14 residues. In germline, CDR1 is LGHNA, CDR2 YSLEER. V was shortened by 4 bases and J by 5 bases, with 12 bases between the two germline ends.

This chain links TRBV4-2 with TRBJ2-1; 7 positions agree with TRBD2. This CDR3 is built from 17 residues. Looked up from germline, CDR1 is LGHNA and CDR2 is YNFKEQ. J was trimmed by 3 bases and V by 0 bases; bases with no gene match: 8. The CDR3 spells CASSQELGTTYYNEQFF. CDR3 in DNA: TGTGCCAGCAGCCAAGAACTAGGGACTACCTACTACAATGAGCAGTTCTTC.

The chain recombines TRBV7-8 with TRBJ2-1; D uncertain. Germline CDR1 reads SGHVS; CDR2 reads FQNEAQ. V lost 0 bases and J lost 5, with 8 bases in between. CDR3 length equals 14 residues. The CDR3 DNA reads TGTGCCAGCAGCTTAGCCAGGCGAGACAATGAGCAGTTCTTC. Its protein product is CASSLARRDNEQFF.

This clone has a count of ten or more. This CDR3 is also generated by other DNA sequences in the sample. This sequence joins TRBV5-1 and TRBJ1-5, with D hard to call. Germline V gives CDR1 SGHRS, CDR2 YFSETQ. Trimming stripped 0 bases from V and 3 bases from J, with 7 bases between. There are 14 residues in the CDR3. CDR3 nucleotides: TGCGCCAGCAGCTTGGAGGGTAACAATCAGCCCCAGCATTTT. Protein: CASSLEGNNQPQHF.

The gene calls are TRBV5-1 and TRBJ2-2; D not certain. Trimming left V 1 base short and J 2 bases short, with 6 bases between. Germline CDR1 SGHRS, CDR2 YFSETQ. The CDR3 length is 14 residues. DNA of the CDR3: TGCGCCAGCAGCTTGTTTCCTAACACCGGGGAGCTGTTTTTT. Translated, it gives CASSLFPNTGELFF.

In its sample, this clone was seen once. This sequence joins TRBV7-9 and TRBJ1-2, with D possibly matching TRBD1 (5 bases). CDR3 length equals 17 residues. Germline V gene data show CDR1 as SEHNR and CDR2 as FQNEAQ (reference sequence). Trimming shortened V by 2 bases and J by 4 bases, and 20 bases separated the two germline ends. The CDR3 region has the DNA TGTGCCAGCAGCTTAAGTCGGACAAGCCCCAGGGCCTATGGCTACACCTTC. The encoded protein is CASSLSRTSPRAYGYTF.

Here the CDR3 DNA reads TGCGCCAGCAGCATGACCATGAACACTGAAGCTTTCTTT. The encoded protein is CASSMTMNTEAFF. The chain combines TRBV5-1 with TRBJ1-1; no firm D call. Trimming took off 4 bases at V and 0 bases at J, with 7 bases between the two ends. Germline CDR1 SGHRS, CDR2 YFSETQ. CDR3 length: 13 amino acids. Using reference TRBV5-1 and TRBJ1-1 for the parts outside the CDR3, the full variable domain is KAGVTQTPRYLIKTRGQQVTLSCSPISGHRSVSWYQQTPGQGLQFLFEYFSETQRNKGNFPGRFSGRQFSNSRSEMNVSTLELGDSALYLCASSMTMNTEAFFGQGTRLTVV.

The CDR3 here is CASSENPHTQFF. Here the CDR3 DNA reads TGTGCCAGCAGTGAGAACCCCCACACACAGTTCTTC. This chain uses TRBV2 with TRBJ2-1; D remains ambiguous. CDR3 size: 12 residues. The germline CDR1 and CDR2 sequences are SNHLY and FYNNEI. The ends were cut back, 3 bases at V and 13 bases at J, with 13 bases in the middle.

This chain connects TRBV11-2 to TRBJ2-5, with 13 bases that match TRBD2. Per germline, CDR1 SGHAT and CDR2 FQNNGV. The CDR3 contains 18 residues. The J segment lost 0 bases and the V segment lost 5 bases, leaving 9 bases of the junction unmatched. This CDR3 is CASSPGLAGVMYQETQYF. The CDR3, as DNA: TGTGCCAGCAGCCCAGGACTAGCGGGGGTCATGTACCAAGAGACCCAGTACTTC.

V usage is TRBV15 and J usage is TRBJ1-6; 9 nucleotides line up with TRBD1. CDR1 and CDR2 from the germline V gene are LNHNV and YYDKDF (reference sequence). This CDR3 comprises 15 residues. V was clipped by 1 base and J by 11 bases; unmatched bases: 6. CDR3 coding DNA: TGTGCCACCAGCAGAGTTGGACAGGGGAACCCACCCCTCCACTTT. It yields the protein CATSRVGQGNPPLHF.

This clone is a singleton in its sample. The chain is built from TRBV19 and TRBJ1-4; D unclear. The V gene lost 6 bases and the J gene lost 5 bases, with 16 bases spanning the gap. CDR1 LNHDA and CDR2 SQIVND come from the germline V gene (reference sequence). This CDR3 has 15 residues. In nucleotides, the CDR3 is TGTGCCAGTAGAAGAACAGTTTCGATGAATGAAAAACTGTTTTTT. Amino acids: CASRRTVSMNEKLFF. Variable domain in full (rest from reference TRBV19 and TRBJ1-4): DGGITQSPKYLFRKEGQNVTLSCEQNLNHDAMYWYRQDPGQGLRLIYYSQIVNDFQKGDIAEGYSVSREKKESFPLTVTSAQKNPTAFYLCASRRTVSMNEKLFFGSGTQLSVL.

V is TRBV6-1 and J is TRBJ1-5, with 7 nucleotides matching TRBD1. V was pared by 3 bases and J by 2 bases, with 7 bases of the junction left unmatched. Germline V CDR1 and CDR2: MNHNS, SASEGT. The CDR3 contains 16 residues. CDR3: CASSDEGALGNQPQHF. For the CDR3, the DNA is TGTGCCAGCAGTGATGAGGGGGCATTGGGCAATCAGCCCCAGCATTTT.

The V call is TRBV18, the J call TRBJ2-3; D is perhaps TRBD2 (6 bases). Trimming removed 4 bases from V and 0 bases from J, with 17 bases in between. The CDR3 loop spans 17 amino acids. CDR1 is KGHSH and CDR2 is LQKENI in the germline V gene. CDR3 in DNA: TGTGCCAGCTCACTACAGGTTAGCGGAACTAGCACAGATACGCAGTATTTT. Its translation: CASSLQVSGTSTDTQYF.

This clone has only one observation. This chain joins TRBV10-1 and TRBJ1-1; D uncertain. This CDR3 comprises 14 residues. Germline V gives CDR1 WNHNN, CDR2 SYGVQD (reference sequence). V shed 4 bases and J shed 0 bases, with 9 bases lying between them. DNA for the CDR3: TGCGCCAGCAGTGGAGAGGCCCTGAACACTGAAGCTTTCTTT. It yields the protein CASSGEALNTEAFF.

The chain links TRBV2 to TRBJ2-3, with a weak D call TRBD1 (6 bases). Germline loops: CDR1 SNHLY, CDR2 FYNNEI. The V and J ends lost 7 bases and 1 base respectively, with 12 bases between them. The CDR3 runs to 14 residues. The CDR3 sequence: CASIVQGGTDTQYF. The CDR3 DNA reads as TGTGCCAGCATTGTACAGGGCGGCACAGATACGCAGTATTTT.

V gene TRBV5-4 combines with J gene TRBJ1-3; D may be TRBD1 (6 bases). In germline, CDR1 is SGHNT, CDR2 YYREEE (reference sequence). CDR3 length: 16 residues. Between the trimmed V and J ends, which lost 1 base and 2 bases, there was a span of 13 bases. The CDR3 bases are TGTGCCAGCAGCTTGCAACAGGGTGTAGCTGGAAACACCATATATTTT. Protein: CASSLQQGVAGNTIYF.